These 6 T cell receptor beta chains were sequenced from one sample in a study of CD8+CD57+ T cells in acquired aplastic anemia. Genomic DNA, serving as template, underwent TCR beta VDJ and CDR3 profiling. TCRdb analysed the reads with MiXCR anew, one entry per CDR3 protein. The sample consists of under 250,000 distinct CDR3 sequences, 30% to 35% of them appearing once. What was sequenced was sorted CD4+, CD8+, or CD8+CD57+ T cells (not recorded which) from PBMCs. These TCRs come from a human donor in good health, serving as a control.

This rearrangement joins TRBV7-8 to TRBJ2-7, with D possibly matching TRBD1 (5 bases). The CDR3 totals 14 residues. CDR1 is SGHVS, CDR2 FQNEAQ, per germline. Trimming took 5 bases from V and 3 from J, leaving 14 bases between them. CDR3 protein: CASSPPAGFYEQYF. The CDR3 DNA is TGTGCCAGCAGCCCTCCTGCAGGGTTCTACGAGCAGTACTTC.

A word on this clonotype: Without the conserved terminal phenylalanine or tryptophan, this CDR3 likely stems from a read error. This chain links TRBV5-1 with TRBJ2-5; TRBD1 might be the D (6 bases). The CDR3 runs to 14 residues. Trimming pared 4 bases from V and 0 bases from J, leaving 10 bases between. Per the germline V gene, CDR1 is SGHRS and CDR2 is YFSETQ. CDR3 sequence reads: CASSGGRDQETQYS. The CDR3 nucleotides are TGCGCCAGCAGCGGGGGCCGTGACCAAGAGACCCAGTACTCC.

The chain couples TRBV18 to TRBJ1-6; D ambiguous. CDR1 and CDR2 (germline): KGHSH, LQKENI. This CDR3 region has 15 residues. The V and J ends lost 2 bases and 7 bases respectively, with 12 bases between them. The CDR3 sequence: CASSPNVQANSPLHF. The CDR3 DNA sequence: TGTGCCAGCTCACCAAATGTCCAGGCAAATTCACCCCTCCACTTT.

This rearrangement joins TRBV4-1 to TRBJ2-3; 11 bases align to TRBD2. The germline CDR1 and CDR2 sequences are MGHRA and YSYEKL. The CDR3 runs to 18 residues. The V segment lost 4 bases and the J segment 5 bases; nucleotides outside the gene matches: 14. The CDR3 bases are TGCGCCAGCAGCCTCGGTAGTGGGATAGCGGGAGGGGGAGATACGCAGTATTTT. Protein product: CASSLGSGIAGGGDTQYF.

Notes on this clonotype: In this CDR3 the conserved last residue, phenylalanine or tryptophan, is missing, so a read error is likely. The V and J genes are TRBV20-1 and TRBJ2-3, with TRBD1 matching 8 bases. The CDR3 contains 14 residues. V trimming: 5 bases; J trimming: 1 base; junction bases outside the gene matches: 5. Per the germline V gene, CDR1 is DFQATT and CDR2 is SNEGSKA (reference sequence). CDR3 loop: CSASGRGRTDTQYL. The CDR3 DNA reads as TGCAGTGCTTCTGGCAGGGGGCGCACAGATACGCAGTATCTT.

V usage is TRBV10-3 and J usage is TRBJ2-6, with 9 bases lining up with TRBD2. The CDR3 has 18 amino acids. V shed 3 bases, J shed 1 base, and the junction held 7 bases outside the gene matches. Per the germline V gene, CDR1 is ENHRY and CDR2 is SYGVKD. The DNA of the CDR3 is TGTGCCATCAGTGAAGTAAGACTAGCGGCTTCTGGGGCCAACGTCCTGACTTTC. Translation: CAISEVRLAASGANVLTF.